These T cell receptor beta chains were read from a single sample in a study of cytomegalovirus exposure and HLA in healthy donors. Only in-frame clones appear in the TCRdb table, and some are missing; sequencing was by immunoSEQ multiplex PCR. This sample has 95,000 to 150,000 clones; approximately 17% occur once, and the top ten carry approximately 2.9%. The sequenced sample was PBMCs. The receptors were gathered from a female donor in good health and CMV-seropositive. CDR3s include the opening cysteine and the closing phenylalanine or tryptophan. The order of the fields is J gene, D gene, clone size, V gene, CDR3 protein, CDR3 DNA. The D gene is left open where the match is weak. Rows may omit the clone size; those that give it use once, few, many or a size class.

>TRBJ2-2|NA|few|TRBV25-1
CASQTPMNTGELFF
TGTGCCAGCCAGACACCTATGAACACCGGGGAGCTGTTTTTT
>TRBJ2-7|TRBD1|NA|TRBV27
CASSTSPGTGGSYEQYF
TGTGCCAGCAGTACATCCCCCGGGACAGGGGGCTCCTACGAGCAGTACTTC
>TRBJ1-1|NA|few|TRBV27
CASSSWGAGKTEAFF
TGTGCCAGCAGTTCCTGGGGAGCGGGTAAGACTGAAGCTTTCTTT
>TRBJ1-2|NA|few|TRBV7-2
CASSLALRGGYTF
TGTGCCAGCAGCTTAGCGCTCAGAGGGGGCTACACCTTC
>TRBJ1-2|TRBD1|NA|TRBV4-1
CASSQDLRQGSYGYTF
TGCGCCAGCAGCCAAGATCTTCGACAGGGGAGCTATGGCTACACCTTC
>TRBJ1-3|TRBD1|NA|TRBV9
CASSREGTGRKAGNTIYF
TGTGCCAGCAGCCGCGAGGGGACAGGGAGAAAAGCTGGAAACACCATATATTTT
>TRBJ1-2|NA|few|TRBV6-5
CASSYDRYYGYTF
TGTGCCAGCAGTTACGACAGATACTATGGCTACACCTTC
>TRBJ1-2|TRBD1|NA|TRBV4-1
CASSQRDRGQSYGYTF
TGCGCCAGCAGCCAAAGGGACAGGGGGCAGAGCTATGGCTACACCTTC
>TRBJ1-2|NA|few|TRBV28
CASSTTPNQQGASGYTF
TGTGCCAGCAGTACAACCCCAAACCAGCAGGGCGCCTCTGGCTACACCTTC
>TRBJ2-7|NA|few|TRBV9
CASSVEDRPLYEQYF
TGTGCCAGCAGCGTAGAAGACAGGCCACTCTACGAGCAGTACTTC
>TRBJ2-7|TRBD1|NA|TRBV19
CASSIRTGVGYEQYF
TGTGCCAGTAGTATCCGGACAGGGGTCGGGTACGAGCAGTACTTC
>TRBJ1-4|NA|NA|TRBV7-2
CASSLTQALAEKLFF
TGTGCCAGCAGCTTAACCCAGGCGCTCGCTGAAAAACTGTTTTTT